The following is a T cell receptor beta chain sequence with its context. The antigen remains undetermined. This sample is drawn from a study of graft-versus-host responses after intestinal transplantation. Study summary: The study gave all recipients anti-thymocyte globulin induction, then tacrolimus and steroids for three to four years. Study-level points and caveats: Early post-transplant falls in HvG clones accompanied the peak levels of circulating GvH clones. Ileal or blood samples showed some GvH clones first, and such clones were also found in recipient marrow.

Produced via immunoSEQ multiplex PCR; TCRdb's table is partial and in-frame only. The profile shows about 10,000 clones, about 92% of them singletons. The germline V gene has CDR1 SGHAT and CDR2 FQNNGV. V lost 6 bases to trimming and J lost 0 bases, with 26 bases between them. The CDR3 sequence is 19 residues long. The chain is built from TRBV11-2 and TRBJ1-2, with D perhaps TRBD1 (5 bases). This clonotype was sampled from a human patient who received an intestinal transplant, so some T cells may come from the graft donor. Specimen: PBMCs, collected 40 to 45 days after intestinal transplantation. CDR3 amino acids: CASSPTRVEVPKANYGYTF. The DNA for the CDR3 is TGTGCCAGCAGTCCCACCAGGGTTGAAGTTCCAAAAGCTAACTATGGCTACACCTTC.